The sequence of this TCR beta chain was determined in a study of PD-1 blockade in classical Hodgkin lymphoma. Study details: Patients had nivolumab dosed at 3 mg/kg, delivered intravenously every 2 weeks. The study, taken as a whole, reports: TCR diversity at baseline was reported to be reduced in newly diagnosed patients relative to healthy donors. CD4+ TCR diversity rose significantly by C4D1, and CD8+ TCR diversity did not.

Time point indicated: cycle 4 day 1 (C4D1), after 6 weeks of nivolumab. There was relapse after autologous stem cell transplantation in every patient, and there was variation in brentuximab vedotin exposure. Researchers used magnetic negative selection to pull out pure CD4+ T cells from thawed PBMCs. The length of the CDR3 is 12 residues. V shed 0 bases and J shed 7 bases, with 7 bases lying between them. CDR1 is GTSNPN, CDR2 SVGIG, per germline (reference sequence). For this clone: Its antigen is as yet unknown.

Produced via immunoSEQ multiplex PCR; TCRdb's table is partial and in-frame only. This sample yields 25,000 to 35,000 clones, of which around 83% are seen a single time; just under 2.5% belongs to the top ten. The sequence came from a human donor with classical Hodgkin lymphoma. The source material was CD4+ T cells from blood, sampled before the fourth cycle of nivolumab. V gene TRBV30 combines with J gene TRBJ1-3; D is undetermined. The DNA of the CDR3 is TGTGCCTGGAGTGTACAAAGGAACACCATATATTTT. This gives the protein CAWSVQRNTIYF.